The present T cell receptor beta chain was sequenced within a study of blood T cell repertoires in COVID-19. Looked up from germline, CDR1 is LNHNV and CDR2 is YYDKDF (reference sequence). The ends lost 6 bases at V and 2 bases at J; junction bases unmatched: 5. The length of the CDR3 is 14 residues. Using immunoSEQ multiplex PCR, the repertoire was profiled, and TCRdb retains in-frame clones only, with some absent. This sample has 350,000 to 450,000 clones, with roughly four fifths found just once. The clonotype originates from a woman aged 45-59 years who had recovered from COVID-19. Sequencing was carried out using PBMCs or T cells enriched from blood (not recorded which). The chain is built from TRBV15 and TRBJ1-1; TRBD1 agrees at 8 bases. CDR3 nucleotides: TGTGCCACCAGGTGGGACAGGAGCAACACTGAAGCTTTCTTT. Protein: CATRWDRSNTEAFF.